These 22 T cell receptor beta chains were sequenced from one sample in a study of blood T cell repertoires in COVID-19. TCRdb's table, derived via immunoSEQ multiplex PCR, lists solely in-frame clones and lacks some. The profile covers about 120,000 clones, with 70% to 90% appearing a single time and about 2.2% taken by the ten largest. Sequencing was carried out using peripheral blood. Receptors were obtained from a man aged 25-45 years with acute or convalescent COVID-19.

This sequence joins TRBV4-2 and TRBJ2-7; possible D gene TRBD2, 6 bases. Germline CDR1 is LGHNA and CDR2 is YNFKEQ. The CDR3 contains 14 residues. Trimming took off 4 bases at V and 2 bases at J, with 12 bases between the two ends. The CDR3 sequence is CASSPAGTPYEQYF. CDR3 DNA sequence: TGTGCCAGCAGCCCCGCCGGGACTCCCTACGAGCAGTACTTC.

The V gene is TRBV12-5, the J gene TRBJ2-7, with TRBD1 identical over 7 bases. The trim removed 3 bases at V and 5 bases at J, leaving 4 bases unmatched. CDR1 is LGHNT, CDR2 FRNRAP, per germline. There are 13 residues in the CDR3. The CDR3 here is CASGLDRANEQYF. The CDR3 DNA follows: TGTGCTAGTGGTTTAGACAGGGCGAACGAGCAGTACTTC.

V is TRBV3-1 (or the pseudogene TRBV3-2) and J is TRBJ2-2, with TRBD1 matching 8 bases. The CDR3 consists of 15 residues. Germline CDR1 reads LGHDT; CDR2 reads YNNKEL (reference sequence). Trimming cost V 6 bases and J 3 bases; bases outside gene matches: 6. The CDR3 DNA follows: TGTGCCAGCAGGAGACGACAGGGGTACACCGGGGAGCTGTTTTTT. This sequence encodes CASRRRQGYTGELFF.

The CDR3 DNA is TGTGCCAGCAGTCACGAACAGGGGGAGGGGTACTACGAGCAGTACTTC. It codes for CASSHEQGEGYYEQYF. This chain joins TRBV4-2 and TRBJ2-7, with D maybe TRBD1 (8 bases). The CDR3 length is 16 residues. The V end lost 6 bases, the J end lost 3 bases, and 21 bases lay between the germline ends. The germline V gene has CDR1 LGHNA and CDR2 YNFKEQ.

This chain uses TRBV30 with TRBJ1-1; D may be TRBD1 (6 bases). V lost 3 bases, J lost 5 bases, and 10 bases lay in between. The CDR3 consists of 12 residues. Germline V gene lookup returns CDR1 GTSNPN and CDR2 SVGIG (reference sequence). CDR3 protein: CAWSPQGTEAFF. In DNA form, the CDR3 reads TGTGCCTGGAGCCCCCAGGGGACTGAAGCTTTCTTT.

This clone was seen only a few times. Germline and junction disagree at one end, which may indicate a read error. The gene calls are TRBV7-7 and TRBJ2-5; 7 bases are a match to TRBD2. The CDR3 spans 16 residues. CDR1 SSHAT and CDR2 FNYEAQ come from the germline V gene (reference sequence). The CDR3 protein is CASSVGLVHFQETQYF. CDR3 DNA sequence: TGTGCTAGCAGCGTAGGACTAGTTCACTTCCAAGAGACCCAGTACTTC.

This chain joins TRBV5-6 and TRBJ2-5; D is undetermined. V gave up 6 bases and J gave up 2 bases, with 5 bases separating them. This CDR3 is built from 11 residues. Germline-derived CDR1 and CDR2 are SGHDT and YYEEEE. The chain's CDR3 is CASTGQETQYF. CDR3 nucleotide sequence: TGTGCCAGCACAGGACAAGAGACCCAGTACTTC.

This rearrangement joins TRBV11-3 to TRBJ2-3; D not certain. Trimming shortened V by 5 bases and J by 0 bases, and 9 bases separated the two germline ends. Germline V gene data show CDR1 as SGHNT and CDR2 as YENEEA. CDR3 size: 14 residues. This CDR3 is CASSPLYSTDTQYF. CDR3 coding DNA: TGTGCCAGCAGCCCCTTGTATAGCACAGATACGCAGTATTTT.

As DNA, the CDR3 is TGTGCCAGCTCACCGAACCTTAGCGGGGGACGTGCTAGCACAGATACGCAGTATTTT. It specifies CASSPNLSGGRASTDTQYF. The genes are TRBV18 and TRBJ2-3, with 9 bases that match TRBD2. J was trimmed by 0 bases and V by 3 bases; bases with no gene match: 13. CDR3 size: 19 residues. Germline values: CDR1 KGHSH, CDR2 LQKENI.

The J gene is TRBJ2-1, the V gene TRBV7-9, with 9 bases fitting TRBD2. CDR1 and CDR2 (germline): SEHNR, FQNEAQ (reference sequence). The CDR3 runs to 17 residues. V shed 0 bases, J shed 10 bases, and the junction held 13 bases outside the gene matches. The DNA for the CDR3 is TGTGCCAGCAGCTTAGCTGCTCGGCTAGCGGGGCGGGGGGAGCAGTTCTTC. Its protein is CASSLAARLAGRGEQFF.

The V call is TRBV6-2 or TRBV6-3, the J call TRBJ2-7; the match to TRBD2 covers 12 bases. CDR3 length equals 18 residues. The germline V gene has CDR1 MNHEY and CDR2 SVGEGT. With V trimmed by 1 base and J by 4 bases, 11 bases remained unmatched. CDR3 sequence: CASSYFAIRTSGAYEQYF. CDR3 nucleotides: TGTGCCAGCAGTTACTTCGCCATTCGGACTAGCGGGGCTTACGAGCAGTACTTC.

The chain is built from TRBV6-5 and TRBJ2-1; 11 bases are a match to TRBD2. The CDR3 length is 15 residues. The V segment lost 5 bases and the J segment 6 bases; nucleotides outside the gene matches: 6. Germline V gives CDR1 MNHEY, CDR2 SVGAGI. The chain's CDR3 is CASSKLAGAFNEQFF. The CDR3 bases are TGTGCCAGCAGTAAACTAGCGGGGGCCTTCAATGAGCAGTTCTTC.

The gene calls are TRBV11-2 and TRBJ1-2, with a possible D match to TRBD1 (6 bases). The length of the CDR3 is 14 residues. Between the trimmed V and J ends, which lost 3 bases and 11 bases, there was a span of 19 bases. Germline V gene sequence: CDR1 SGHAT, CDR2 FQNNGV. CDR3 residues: CASSFDRSVESYTF. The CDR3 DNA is TGTGCCAGCAGCTTCGACAGGTCGGTCGAGTCGTACACCTTC.

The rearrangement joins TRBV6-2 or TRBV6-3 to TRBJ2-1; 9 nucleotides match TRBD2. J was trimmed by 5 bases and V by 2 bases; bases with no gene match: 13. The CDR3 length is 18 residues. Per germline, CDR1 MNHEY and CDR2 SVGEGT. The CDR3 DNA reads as TGTGCCAGCAGTTACACCCAGTGGAAGGCGGGGGGGCACAATGAGCAGTTCTTC. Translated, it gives CASSYTQWKAGGHNEQFF.

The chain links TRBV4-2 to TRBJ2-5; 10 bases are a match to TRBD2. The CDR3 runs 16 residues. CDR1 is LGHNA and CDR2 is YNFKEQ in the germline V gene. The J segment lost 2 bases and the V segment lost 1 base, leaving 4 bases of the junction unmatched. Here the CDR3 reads CASSQAAGGHQETQYF. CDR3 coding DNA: TGTGCCAGCAGCCAAGCAGCGGGGGGGCATCAAGAGACCCAGTACTTC.

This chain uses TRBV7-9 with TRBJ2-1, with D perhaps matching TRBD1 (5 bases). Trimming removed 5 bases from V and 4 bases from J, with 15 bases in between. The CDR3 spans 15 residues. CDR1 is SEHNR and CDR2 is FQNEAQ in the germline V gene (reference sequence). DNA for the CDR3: TGTGCCAGCAGCCCCAGTCGGACACATTACAATGAGCAGTTCTTC. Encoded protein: CASSPSRTHYNEQFF.

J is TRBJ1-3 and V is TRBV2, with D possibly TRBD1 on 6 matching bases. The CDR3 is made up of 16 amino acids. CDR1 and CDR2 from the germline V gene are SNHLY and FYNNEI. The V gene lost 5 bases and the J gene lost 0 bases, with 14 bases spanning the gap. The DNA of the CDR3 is TGTGCCAGCAGTTACCCTCACAGGGCCTCTGGAAACACCATATATTTT. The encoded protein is CASSYPHRASGNTIYF.

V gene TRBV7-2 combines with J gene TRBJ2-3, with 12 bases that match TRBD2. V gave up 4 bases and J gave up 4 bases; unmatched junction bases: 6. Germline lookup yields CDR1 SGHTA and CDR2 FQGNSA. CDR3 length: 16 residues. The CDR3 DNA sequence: TGTGCCAGCAGCTCCGGACTAGCGGGGAACGCAGATACGCAGTATTTT. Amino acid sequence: CASSSGLAGNADTQYF.

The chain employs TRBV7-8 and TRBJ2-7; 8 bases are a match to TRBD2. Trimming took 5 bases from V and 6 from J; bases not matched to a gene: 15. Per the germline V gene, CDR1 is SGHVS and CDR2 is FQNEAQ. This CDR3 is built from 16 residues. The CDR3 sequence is CASSQRYGREVREQYV. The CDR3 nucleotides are TGTGCCAGCAGCCAACGGTACGGGCGGGAGGTCCGCGAGCAGTACGTC.

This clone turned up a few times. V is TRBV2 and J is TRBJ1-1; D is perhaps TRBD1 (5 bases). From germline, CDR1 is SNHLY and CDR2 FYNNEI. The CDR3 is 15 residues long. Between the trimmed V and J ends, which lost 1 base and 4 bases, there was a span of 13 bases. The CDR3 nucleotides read TGTGCCAGCAGTGAAGTACCTGGGGGGGGCACTGAAGCTTTCTTT. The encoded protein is CASSEVPGGGTEAFF.

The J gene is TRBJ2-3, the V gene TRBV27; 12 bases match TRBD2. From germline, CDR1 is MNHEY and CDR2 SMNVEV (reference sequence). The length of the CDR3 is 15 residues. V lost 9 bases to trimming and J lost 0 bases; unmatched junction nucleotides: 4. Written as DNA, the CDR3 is TGTGCCAGTGCGACTAGCGGGGGTAGCACAGATACGCAGTATTTT. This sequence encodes CASATSGGSTDTQYF.

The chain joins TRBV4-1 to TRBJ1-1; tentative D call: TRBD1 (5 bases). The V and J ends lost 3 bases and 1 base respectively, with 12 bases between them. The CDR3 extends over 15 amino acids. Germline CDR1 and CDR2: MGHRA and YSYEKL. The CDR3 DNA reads TGCGCCAGCAGCCATAGCCAGGGAGGGAACACTGAAGCTTTCTTT. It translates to CASSHSQGGNTEAFF.